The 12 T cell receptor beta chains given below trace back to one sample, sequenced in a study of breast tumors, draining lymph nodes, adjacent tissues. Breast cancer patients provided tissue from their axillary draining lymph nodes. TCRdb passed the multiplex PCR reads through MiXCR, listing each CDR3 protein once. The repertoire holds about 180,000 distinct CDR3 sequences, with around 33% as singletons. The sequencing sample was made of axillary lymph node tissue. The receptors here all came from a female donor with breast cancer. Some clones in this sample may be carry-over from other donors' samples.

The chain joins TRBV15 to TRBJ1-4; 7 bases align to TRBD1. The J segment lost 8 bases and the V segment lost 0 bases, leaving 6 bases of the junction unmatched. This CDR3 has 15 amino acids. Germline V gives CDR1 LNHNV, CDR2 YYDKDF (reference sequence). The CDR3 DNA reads TGTGCCACCAGCAGAGATGTGAGGGGGCGAGAAAAACTGTTTTTT. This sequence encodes CATSRDVRGREKLFF.

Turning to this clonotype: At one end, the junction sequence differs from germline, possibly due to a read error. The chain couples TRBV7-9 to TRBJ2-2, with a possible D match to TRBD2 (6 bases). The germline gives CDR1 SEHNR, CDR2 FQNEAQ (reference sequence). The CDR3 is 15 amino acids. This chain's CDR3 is CASSLGRLDTGELFF. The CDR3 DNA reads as TGTGCCAGCAGCTTAGGACGACTAGACACGGGGGAGCTGTTTTTT.

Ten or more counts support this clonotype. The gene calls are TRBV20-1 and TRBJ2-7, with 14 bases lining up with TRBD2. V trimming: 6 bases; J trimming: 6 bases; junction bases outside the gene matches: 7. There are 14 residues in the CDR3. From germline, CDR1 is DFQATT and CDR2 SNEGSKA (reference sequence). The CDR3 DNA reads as TGCAGTGCGAAGGGACTAGCGGGAGTAGCCGAGCAGTACTTC. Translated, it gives CSAKGLAGVAEQYF.

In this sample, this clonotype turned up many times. The CDR3, as DNA: TGTGCCAGCAGTTTATCTGGGACAGGGGCTTCTGGGGCCAACGTCCTGACTTTC. It is translated as CASSLSGTGASGANVLTF. The chain has TRBV27 and TRBJ2-6, with 10 bases that match TRBD1. The V segment lost 0 bases and the J segment 1 base; nucleotides outside the gene matches: 3. The germline CDR1 and CDR2 sequences are MNHEY and SMNVEV (reference sequence). This CDR3 contains 18 residues.

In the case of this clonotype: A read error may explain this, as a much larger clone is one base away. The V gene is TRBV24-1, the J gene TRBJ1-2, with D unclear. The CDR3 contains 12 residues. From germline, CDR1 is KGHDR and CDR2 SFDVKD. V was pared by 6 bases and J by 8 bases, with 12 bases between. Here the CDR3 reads CATSPGIGGYTF. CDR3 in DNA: TGTGCCACCAGTCCTGGGATAGGGGGCTACACCTTC.

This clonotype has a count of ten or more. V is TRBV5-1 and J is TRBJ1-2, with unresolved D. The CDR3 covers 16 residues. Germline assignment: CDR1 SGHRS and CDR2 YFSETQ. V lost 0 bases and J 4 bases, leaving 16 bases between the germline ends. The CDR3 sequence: CASSLEVDRVTYGYTF. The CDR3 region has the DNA TGCGCCAGCAGCTTGGAGGTGGACCGCGTTACCTATGGCTACACCTTC.

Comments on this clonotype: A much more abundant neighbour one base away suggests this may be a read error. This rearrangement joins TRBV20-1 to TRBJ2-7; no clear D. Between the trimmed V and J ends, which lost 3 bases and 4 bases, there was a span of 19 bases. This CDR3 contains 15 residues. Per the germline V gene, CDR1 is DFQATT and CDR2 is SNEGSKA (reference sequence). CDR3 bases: TGCAGTGCTAGGGAAAGAATCGGTAGTGCGTACGAGCAGTACTTC. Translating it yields CSARERIGSAYEQYF.

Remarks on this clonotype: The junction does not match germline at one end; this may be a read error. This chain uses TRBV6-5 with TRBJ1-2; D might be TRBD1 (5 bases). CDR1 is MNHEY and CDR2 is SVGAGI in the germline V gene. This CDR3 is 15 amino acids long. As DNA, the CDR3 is TGTGCCAGCAGTCACTCCAGGGACGTTAGAGGGGGCTACACCTTC. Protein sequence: CASSHSRDVRGGYTF.

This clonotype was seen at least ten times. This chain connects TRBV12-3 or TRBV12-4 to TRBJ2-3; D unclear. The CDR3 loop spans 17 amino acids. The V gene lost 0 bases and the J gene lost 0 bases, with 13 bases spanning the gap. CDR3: CASSLAFSQPSTDTQYF. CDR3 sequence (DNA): TGTGCCAGCAGTTTAGCTTTCAGCCAACCCAGCACAGATACGCAGTATTTT.

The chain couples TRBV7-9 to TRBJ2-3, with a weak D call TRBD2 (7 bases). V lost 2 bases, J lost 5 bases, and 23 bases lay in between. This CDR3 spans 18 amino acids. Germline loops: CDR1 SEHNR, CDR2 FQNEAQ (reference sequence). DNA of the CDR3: TGTGCCAGCAGCTTACCCTCCACCTGGGGGGGCCGGGGAGATACGCAGTATTTT. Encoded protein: CASSLPSTWGGRGDTQYF.

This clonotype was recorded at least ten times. The DNA of the CDR3 is TGTGCCAGCAGCCCCTGGGGGGACACCGGGGAGCTGTTTTTT. Amino acid sequence: CASSPWGDTGELFF. The genes are TRBV7-2 and TRBJ2-2; perhaps TRBD2 as D (6 bases). CDR1 SGHTA and CDR2 FQGNSA come from the germline V gene. This CDR3 region has 14 residues. V lost 5 bases and J 3 bases, leaving 10 bases between the germline ends.

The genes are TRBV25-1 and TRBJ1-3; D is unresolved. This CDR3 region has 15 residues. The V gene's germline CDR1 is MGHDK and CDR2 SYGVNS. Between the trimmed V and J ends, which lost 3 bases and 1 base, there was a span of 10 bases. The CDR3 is CASSEGLASGNTIYF. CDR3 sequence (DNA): TGTGCCAGCAGTGAGGGGTTGGCTTCTGGAAACACCATATATTTT.